This is a list of T cell receptor beta chains from one sample in a study of post-analysis software for immune sequencing data. Via MiXCR, TCRdb re-called the PCR reads, giving one row per CDR3 protein. This table holds 250,000 to 300,000 distinct CDR3 sequences, 35% to 40% found once. The sequenced sample was blood. These receptors were obtained from a girl between 10 and 17 years old with multiple sclerosis. CDR3s include the opening cysteine and the closing phenylalanine or tryptophan. Each record gives: J gene, clone size, D gene, CDR3 length, V gene, CDR3 protein, CDR3 DNA. D genes are given only for firm matches. The size entry is marked missing in some rows and otherwise reads once, few, many or a size class.

TRBJ2-1 many NA 15 TRBV5-1 CASSPRDNSYNEQFF TGCGCCAGCAGCCCCCGGGACAACTCCTACAATGAGCAGTTCTTC
TRBJ1-6 many TRBD1 15 TRBV7-3 CASSLDRASNSPLHF TGTGCCAGCAGCTTGGACAGGGCCTCAAATTCACCCCTCCACTTT
TRBJ1-1 NA NA 15 TRBV6-1 CASSEAGGWVSEAFF TGTGCCAGCAGTGAAGCTGGGGGGTGGGTATCTGAAGCTTTCTTT
TRBJ2-5 NA NA 18 TRBV20-1 CSAGTQIGGDLRGETQYF TGCAGTGCTGGGACTCAGATAGGGGGCGATTTGAGGGGAGAGACCCAGTACTTC
TRBJ1-1 few NA 14 TRBV5-5 CASSPGRGSTEAFF TGTGCCAGCAGCCCCGGACGAGGGAGCACTGAAGCTTTCTTT
TRBJ2-1 many TRBD1 14 TRBV12-3/TRBV12-4 CASSHRGDYNEQFF TGTGCCAGCAGCCACAGGGGGGATTACAATGAGCAGTTCTTC
TRBJ2-3 NA TRBD1 12 TRBV29-1 CSVDGTEDTQYF TGCAGCGTTGACGGGACAGAAGATACGCAGTATTTT
TRBJ2-3 many NA 19 TRBV7-2 CASSLWGGGPPPLTDTQYF TGTGCCAGCAGCTTATGGGGAGGCGGCCCCCCCCCGCTCACAGATACGCAGTATTTT
TRBJ2-1 many NA 15 TRBV5-1 CASSLHQLDTAQQFF TGCGCCAGCAGCTTGCACCAATTGGACACAGCGCAGCAGTTCTTC
TRBJ2-3 few TRBD2 15 TRBV5-1 CASGMAGGLRDTQYF TGCGCCAGCGGGATGGCGGGGGGGCTAAGAGATACGCAGTATTTT
TRBJ2-2 few NA 12 TRBV6-2/TRBV6-3 CASSYFTGELFF TGTGCCAGCAGTTACTTCACCGGGGAGCTGTTTTTT
TRBJ1-2 NA NA 14 TRBV20-1 CSARDAGHNYGYTF TGCAGTGCTAGAGACGCGGGACATAACTATGGCTACACCTTC
TRBJ2-1 NA NA 15 TRBV5-6 CASSLYRASYNEQFF TGTGCCAGCAGCTTGTACAGGGCCTCCTACAATGAGCAGTTCTTC
TRBJ2-1 many TRBD2 16 TRBV6-2/TRBV6-3 CASTPPGLAEVGEQFF TGTGCCAGCACTCCCCCGGGTCTAGCGGAGGTTGGTGAGCAGTTCTTC
TRBJ2-1 NA TRBD1 14 TRBV20-1 CSAQSGTGDNEQFF TGCAGTGCTCAATCCGGGACAGGAGACAATGAGCAGTTCTTC
TRBJ2-1 NA NA 16 TRBV7-9 CASVPTGGLLGGEQFF TGTGCCAGCGTCCCCACTGGGGGCCTCCTGGGTGGTGAGCAGTTCTTC
TRBJ1-1 once NA 15 TRBV4-1 CASSQGTDLSTEAFF TGCGCCAGCAGCCAAGGTACCGACCTGAGCACTGAAGCTTTCTTT
TRBJ2-5 NA NA 14 TRBV7-8 CASSLGFFKETQYF TGTGCCAGCAGCTTAGGTTTCTTCAAAGAGACCCAGTACTTC
TRBJ2-5 few TRBD2 15 TRBV9 CASSVVGGRMETQYF TGTGCCAGCAGCGTAGTAGGCGGGAGAATGGAGACCCAGTACTTC
TRBJ2-1 NA TRBD2 13 TRBV29-1 CSVLSGGYNEQFF TGCAGCGTACTTAGCGGGGGTTACAATGAGCAGTTCTTC
TRBJ2-1 many TRBD2 14 TRBV12-3/TRBV12-4 CASSFSGRDNEQFF TGTGCCAGCAGTTTTAGCGGGAGAGACAATGAGCAGTTCTTC
TRBJ2-1 many NA 15 TRBV4-1 CASSQVLLAYNEQFF TGCGCCAGCAGCCAAGTATTGCTGGCCTACAATGAGCAGTTCTTC
TRBJ2-5 NA TRBD2 19 TRBV20-1 CSAFPGLAGGHVGQETQYF TGCAGTGCTTTCCCAGGACTAGCGGGGGGGCATGTCGGACAAGAGACCCAGTACTTC
TRBJ2-1 many NA 16 TRBV9 CASSPPRQGYYNEQFF TGTGCCAGCAGCCCTCCCCGGCAGGGATACTACAATGAGCAGTTCTTC
TRBJ2-7 NA TRBD2 20 TRBV5-1 CASRSEFGLAGLALSYEQYF TGCGCCAGCAGATCGGAGTTTGGACTAGCGGGCCTAGCACTATCCTACGAGCAGTACTTC
TRBJ1-1 many NA 14 TRBV7-2 CASSLQGPNTEAFF TGTGCCAGCAGCTTACAGGGGCCGAACACTGAAGCTTTCTTT
TRBJ1-5 NA TRBD1 16 TRBV12-3/TRBV12-4 CASSPHAGTARQPQHF TGTGCCAGCAGTCCCCATGCTGGGACAGCCCGCCAGCCCCAGCATTTT
TRBJ2-7 many NA 13 TRBV5-5 CASSLRPPHEQYF TGTGCCAGCAGCTTACGGCCTCCTCACGAGCAGTACTTC
TRBJ2-3 many NA 17 TRBV14 CASSPTLDPTRTDTQYF TGTGCCAGCAGCCCCACCCTTGATCCTACCCGCACCGATACGCAGTATTTT
TRBJ2-3 few NA 12 TRBV20-1 CSAGPGVDTQYF TGCAGTGCCGGGCCAGGGGTAGATACGCAGTATTTT
TRBJ2-3 NA NA 12 TRBV20-1 CSAIIGTDTQYF TGCAGTGCCATAATTGGCACAGATACGCAGTATTTT
TRBJ1-1 NA TRBD1 14 TRBV20-1 CSARLDRVRTEAFF TGCAGTGCTCGTTTAGACAGGGTGCGGACTGAAGCTTTCTTT
TRBJ2-5 NA TRBD2 16 TRBV27 CASSLGLAGGPETQYF TGTGCCAGCAGTCTGGGACTAGCGGGAGGGCCGGAGACCCAGTACTTC
TRBJ2-3 many TRBD2 17 TRBV20-1 CSASPRMIAGDTDTQYF TGCAGTGCTAGCCCGAGAATGATAGCGGGAGATACAGATACGCAGTATTTT
TRBJ1-1 NA TRBD1 15 TRBV27 CASSSDRGRNTEAFF TGTGCCAGCAGCTCCGACAGGGGGCGGAACACTGAAGCTTTCTTT
TRBJ1-2 many NA 14 TRBV7-2 CASSSPVGAQGYTF TGTGCCAGCAGCTCCCCGGTAGGGGCGCAGGGCTACACCTTC
TRBJ2-1 NA TRBD2 16 TRBV5-1 CASSPRGAGGILEQFF TGCGCCAGCAGCCCCAGGGGAGCGGGAGGAATACTTGAGCAGTTCTTC
TRBJ2-1 NA NA 14 TRBV6-2/TRBV6-3 CASSGRDGGNEQFF TGTGCCAGCAGTGGCCGGGATGGGGGGAATGAGCAGTTCTTC
TRBJ2-7 NA TRBD1 15 TRBV5-1 CASSLEGTGMYEQYF TGCGCCAGCAGCTTGGAGGGGACAGGGATGTACGAGCAGTACTTC
TRBJ1-1 NA TRBD1 17 TRBV5-1 CASSSTGTGGASTEAFF TGCGCCAGCAGCTCCACCGGGACAGGGGGCGCTTCCACTGAAGCTTTCTTT
TRBJ1-2 many TRBD1 13 TRBV7-9 CASSATGGDGYTF TGTGCCAGCAGCGCGACAGGGGGCGATGGCTACACCTTC
TRBJ2-7 NA NA 12 TRBV29-1 CSVAYPPNEQYF TGCAGCGTTGCATACCCCCCAAATGAGCAGTACTTC
TRBJ1-1 NA NA 16 TRBV4-2 CASRLSGLVPNTEAFF TGTGCCAGCAGGCTGTCAGGGTTAGTGCCGAACACTGAAGCTTTCTTT
TRBJ1-5 many NA 13 TRBV10-3 CATKEYSNQPQHF TGTGCCACCAAAGAGTATAGCAATCAGCCCCAGCATTTT
TRBJ1-5 NA NA 14 TRBV6-5 CASSYNQVGQPQHF TGTGCCAGCAGTTACAACCAGGTCGGTCAGCCCCAGCATTTT
TRBJ2-1 NA NA 19 TRBV30 CAWSVRRTGLGRGHNEQFF TGTGCCTGGAGTGTACGGAGGACGGGACTTGGTAGAGGGCACAATGAGCAGTTCTTC
TRBJ1-2 many NA 14 TRBV10-3 CAISESAEIYGYTF TGTGCCATCAGTGAGTCGGCAGAAATTTATGGCTACACCTTC
TRBJ1-6 NA NA 14 TRBV3-1 CASGQGQGHSPLHF TGTGCTAGCGGCCAAGGCCAGGGACATTCACCCCTCCACTTT
TRBJ1-1 NA NA 14 TRBV18 CASSPASLNTEAFF TGTGCCAGCTCACCAGCCTCCTTGAACACTGAAGCTTTCTTT
TRBJ2-2 NA NA 13 TRBV29-1 CSVEGTLAGELFF TGCAGCGTTGAAGGAACGCTTGCGGGGGAGCTGTTTTTT
TRBJ1-1 NA TRBD1 15 TRBV6-5 CASRGGQPKNTGAFF TGTGCCAGCAGAGGGGGACAGCCCAAGAACACTGGAGCTTTCTTT
TRBJ2-1 many NA 16 TRBV24-1 CATSDFSGGSYNEQFF TGTGCCACCAGTGATTTCTCAGGGGGGTCCTACAATGAGCAGTTCTTC
TRBJ1-5 many TRBD1 15 TRBV6-6 CASSYSTGPNQPQHF TGTGCCAGCAGTTATTCGACAGGGCCCAATCAGCCCCAGCATTTT
TRBJ2-5 many NA 15 TRBV18 CASSPPGQSGETQYF TGTGCCAGCTCACCACCGGGACAATCCGGCGAGACCCAGTACTTC
TRBJ2-3 NA NA 15 TRBV5-1 CASSPGQGGTDTQYF TGCGCCAGCAGCCCGGGGCAGGGAGGCACAGATACGCAGTATTTT